This paragraph covers one T cell receptor (beta chain) sequence. Which antigen it targets is not known. Nothing much larger sits one base from this clone, and base qualities are not available. The donors were healthy, HIV-negative adults who had no recently reported acute infections or vaccinations. All donors were Caucasian adults living in Nashville, Tennessee, USA. Magnetic negative selection was used to enrich CD4+ T cells, after which naive cells were positively selected on CD45RA and the negative fraction became the memory subset. After blood collection by leukapheresis, PBMCs were isolated using Ficoll-Histopaque density gradient centrifugation and then cryopreserved in the vapor phase of liquid nitrogen. Purity and quantity of every magnetically sorted T cell population were checked by analytical flow cytometry. Genomic DNA was isolated from each sorted fraction and quantified by UV absorbance on a Nanodrop 2000c.

TCR CDR3 regions were amplified from genomic DNA by multiplex PCR using the deep immunoSEQ assay. Genomic DNA extracted from each cell subset was distributed evenly over all wells of several immunoSEQ 96-well plates, and each plate served as one replicate. For sorted subsets, around 200 ng genomic DNA, equal to some 28,000 T cell genomes, was loaded into each replicate PCR. Purified libraries were quantified with a Qubit 3.0 fluorometer, sized on a Bioanalyzer 2100, and re-quantified with the KAPA Library Quantification kit. Every immunoSEQ 96-well plate was sequenced on a dedicated single-read 150-cycle Illumina NextSeq 550 flow cell. In the authors' own workflow: Because the immunoSEQ output included only junctional sequences and no quality scores, the filtering could not be the same as the filtering used for full-length reads. To assign V/J genes and CDR3, sequences were annotated using PyIR, a Python wrapper for IgBLAST v1.9, with IMGT germline references. Any read was removed if the V/J assignment was weak (E-value above 1e-6), the CDR3 was missing, or the read contained stop codons, out-of-frame junctions, or ambiguous translated residues. V3J clonotypes were defined as sequences sharing the same inferred V gene, J gene, and CDR3 amino acid sequence. Percentage overlap between repertoires was calculated by dividing the number of shared unique clonotypes by the size of the smaller repertoire. RTK rarefaction, the Chao1 estimator, and Recon v2.1 estimates of unobserved clonotypes were used to assess repertoire richness. For all TCRbeta clonotypes obtained by the gDNA method from four donors, generation probabilities were computed with OLGA. TCRdb mirrors the immuneACCESS table, restricted to in-frame sequences. Some clones are absent from its copies; in checked studies, under half trace to an unresolved V gene, and the reason for the others is unknown. Clonal size and the V and J genes are those of that table, whereas D and trimming came from the DNA. Here the sample has more than 2 million clones; 85% to 95% occur a single time. Of the sample, more than 0.1% falls within the top ten clones.

These data are taken from a study of shared clonotypes between healthy human individuals (dated by TCRdb to 2018 to 2021). The study in broad terms: A few men and a couple of women, aged 18 to 49 years, made up the cohort. For each donor, three plates each were used for CD4 naive and CD4 memory, two plates were used for CD8 naive, and one plate was used for CD8 memory. The study deeply sequenced blood TCR repertoires of five healthy adults to estimate repertoire size and the extent of clonotype sharing between individuals. Different laboratories and diverse techniques were used to prepare libraries and sequence TCR repertoires, to increase sequencing depth and limit assay-specific biases. Between about 0.9 and 9 billion PBMCs per donor were obtained by leukapheresis. What the study reported, not specific to this receptor: Rarefaction of sorted-subset datasets indicated incomplete sequencing despite the large sequencing depth. Only blood was sampled, and tissue TCR repertoires likely differ from those in blood. Clonotypes shared by all four sorted-subset donors showed higher generation probabilities than non-shared clonotypes. Because the study included a small number of donors, the genetic and exposure-history diversity represented was limited. About 5% of naive CD4, 3% to 3.5% of naive CD8, approximately 2.2% of memory CD4, and 0.35% to 0.5% of memory CD8 clonotypes were shared across several donors. Naive subsets generally had larger estimated clonotype richness than memory subsets did. Pairwise subsampling led to the expectation that sequencing depth would affect the degree of clonotype sharing among donors.

The germline ends are 13 bases apart after V is trimmed by 4 bases and J by 5 bases. The CDR3 runs 15 amino acids, cysteine and phenylalanine included. Solely the CDR3 DNA is kept, with 45 bases framed from the first base. CDR1 and CDR2 were assigned from the germline V gene as SGDLS and YYNGEE. The sequencing sample was made of naive CD4+ T cells sorted from blood. The cell subset or site label, as the study defines it: CD45RA+ positively selected. The sequence was obtained from a man between 18 and 35 years old in good health. Here the chain combines TRBV9 and TRBJ1-6; a tentative D match to TRBD1 spans 5 bases. The CDR3 protein is CASSPGWGNNSPLHF. The sequenced DNA is TGTGCCAGCAGCCCCGGATGGGGGAATAATTCACCCCTCCACTTT. Beyond the CDR3, the reference TRBV9 and TRBJ1-6 genes provide the residues; the full variable domain reads: DSGVTQTPKHLITATGQRVTLRCSPRSGDLSVYWYQQSLDQGLQFLIQYYNGEERAKGNILERFSAQQFPDLHSELNLSSLELGDSALYFCASSPGWGNNSPLHFGNGTRLTVT.